This TCR beta chain is drawn from a study of CD8 T cells in Susac syndrome. Points from the study as a whole: It was acknowledged in the study that its TCR sequencing and HLA analysis involved a relatively small number of individuals.

Worth noting for this clonotype: Its antigen is currently unknown.

Sequencing targeted TCR beta in blood CD8+ and CD4+ T cells. The authors negatively isolated CD8+ and CD4+ T cells and FACS-enriched TEMRA cells. Random hexamers were used to reverse transcribe roughly 0.5 to 1 ug of RNA. TCR beta CDR3 was amplified by immunoSEQ covering 54 Vbeta and 13 Jbeta. TCRdb re-called the immunoSEQ multiplex PCR reads with MiXCR, one entry per CDR3 protein. The sample records approximately 200,000 distinct CDR3 sequences, more than 90% being singletons. The CDR3 length is 13 residues. J lost 11 bases, V lost 4 bases, and 10 bases had no gene match. CDR1 and CDR2 from the germline V gene are SNHLY and FYNNEI.

Source material: CD4+ T cells from PBMCs. V is TRBV2 and J is TRBJ1-1, with 7 bases fitting TRBD1. The clonotype was recovered from a human donor with multiple sclerosis. CDR3 coding DNA: TGTGCCAGCAGTGCGGAGGGGGCTGGGGGCGCTTTCTTT. It codes for CASSAEGAGGAFF.